This TCR beta chain comes out of a study of blood T cells in healthy people across ages. A second roughly 6 to 11 cycle PCR used barcoded and J-beta primers. The template-switch adaptor was a 5' adaptor with 12 random nucleotides. It tagged each cDNA molecule. MiXCR, applied by TCRdb to the 5' RACE reads, yields one record per CDR3 protein. Of 850,000 to 1,100,000 distinct CDR3 sequences in the sample, roughly two fifths are singletons; the top ten hold 13%. The sample holds a few counts of this clonotype. Antigen: not known. A read error may explain this, as a much larger clone is one base away. The germline gives CDR1 LNHNV, CDR2 YYDKDF (reference sequence). The CDR3 runs to 11 residues. Between the trimmed V and J ends, which lost 4 bases and 2 bases, there was a span of 2 bases. Study-wide findings and caveats: Calculation of diversity from one million T cells yielded estimates considered to be underestimates.

This receptor was obtained from a man in his late teens or twenties in good health. Sequencing input: blood. The V and J genes are TRBV15 and TRBJ2-5; no definite D call. CDR3 coding DNA: TGTGCCACCAGCATACAAGAGACCCAGTACTTC. Translated, it gives CATSIQETQYF.